The clone carrying this T cell receptor beta chain was counted between two and nine times. The CDR3 contains 15 residues. V was clipped by 6 bases and J by 2 bases, with 15 bases between them. The germline V gene encodes CDR1 MRHNA and CDR2 SNTAGT. The data were taken from a study of human T cells and chemical hapten exposure. This sample's time point: patch test 1, 2 weeks after DPC sensitization. The treatment was: therapeutic diphenylcyclopropenone sensitization with weekly scalp DPC. TCRdb analysed the RACE reads with MiXCR anew, one entry per CDR3 protein. The data hold 75,000 to 100,000 distinct CDR3 sequences, with around 12% observed a single time.

The sequence came from a woman aged 40 to 50 with alopecia areata. Some clones in this sample may be carry-over from other donors' samples. The sequencing used whole blood, collected in connection with sensitization to the hapten diphenylcyclopropenone (DPC). This chain uses TRBV6-4 with TRBJ2-3; tentative D call: TRBD2 (5 bases). CDR3 amino acids: CASSLQAEPTDTQYF. The CDR3 DNA sequence: TGTGCCAGCAGCCTCCAAGCGGAACCCACAGATACGCAGTATTTT.